What follows are 15 T cell receptor beta chains derived from one specimen sequenced in a study of CD8 T cells in Susac syndrome. A quantity of about 0.45 to 1 ug RNA underwent reverse transcription using random hexamers. MiXCR was run by TCRdb on the immunoSEQ multiplex PCR reads, yielding one entry per CDR3 protein. The repertoire has around 150,000 distinct CDR3 sequences, 90% to 96% of them found once; the top ten carry approximately 0.08%. The source material was CD4+ T cells from PBMCs. These receptors all come from a human donor with Susac syndrome.

The V and J genes are TRBV4-1 and TRBJ1-2; 8 bases line up with TRBD1. Per germline, CDR1 MGHRA and CDR2 YSYEKL. The trim removed 4 bases at V and 5 bases at J, leaving 9 bases unmatched. This CDR3 comprises 15 residues. This CDR3 reads CASSPVAGGKYGYTF. CDR3 nucleotides: TGCGCCAGCAGCCCGGTCGCAGGGGGCAAATATGGCTACACCTTC.

The chain links TRBV4-2 to TRBJ2-1; no clear D gene. Germline values: CDR1 LGHNA, CDR2 YNFKEQ. The CDR3 extends over 19 amino acids. The V gene lost 2 bases and the J gene lost 0 bases, with 20 bases spanning the gap. The chain's CDR3 is CASSQPVLRAKSSYNEQFF. Here the CDR3 DNA reads TGTGCCAGCAGCCAACCCGTGCTCCGGGCGAAGAGCTCCTACAATGAGCAGTTCTTC.

The chain's CDR3 is CASSLIGDYGYTF. The CDR3 nucleotides read TGCGCCAGCAGCTTGATAGGGGACTATGGCTACACCTTC. The chain couples TRBV5-1 to TRBJ1-2; possible D gene TRBD1, 5 bases. From germline, CDR1 is SGHRS and CDR2 YFSETQ. Trimming left V 1 base short and J 3 bases short, with 7 bases between. This CDR3 contains 13 residues. The full variable domain, rest sourced from reference TRBV5-1 and TRBJ1-2, is KAGVTQTPRYLIKTRGQQVTLSCSPISGHRSVSWYQQTPGQGLQFLFEYFSETQRNKGNFPGRFSGRQFSNSRSEMNVSTLELGDSALYLCASSLIGDYGYTFGSGTRLTVV.

The rearrangement uses TRBV6-5 and TRBJ2-7; no clear D gene. CDR1 is MNHEY, CDR2 SVGAGI, per germline. CDR3 size: 15 residues. The V end lost 2 bases, the J end lost 0 bases, and 11 bases lay between the germline ends. CDR3 coding DNA: TGTGCCAGCAGTTACATGTCTGTACCCTCCTACGAGCAGTACTTC. It translates to CASSYMSVPSYEQYF.

The rearrangement links TRBV3-1 to TRBJ2-7, with unresolved D. The CDR3 contains 11 residues. The germline V gene has CDR1 LGHDT and CDR2 YNNKEL (reference sequence). Trimming left V 2 bases short and J 5 bases short, with 4 bases between. The CDR3 DNA is TGTGCCAGCAGCCAATTTCACGAGCAGTACTTC. Translated, it gives CASSQFHEQYF.

The chain combines TRBV20-1 with TRBJ2-1; D unresolved. This CDR3 comprises 12 residues. Trimming removed 7 bases at V and 6 bases at J, with 13 bases between. Germline-derived CDR1 and CDR2 are DFQATT and SNEGSKA (reference sequence). The CDR3 here is CSVSRYSNEQFF. For the CDR3, the DNA is TGCAGTGTATCGCGGTACAGCAATGAGCAGTTCTTC.

The rearrangement links TRBV29-1 to TRBJ1-1; no reliable D call. Germline CDR1 and CDR2: SQVTM and ANQGSEA. V gave up 4 bases and J gave up 0 bases, with 12 bases separating them. The CDR3 loop spans 14 amino acids. CDR3 in DNA: TGCAGCGTTGCTGGAAGGGTCATGAACACTGAAGCTTTCTTT. Encoded protein: CSVAGRVMNTEAFF.

The V gene is TRBV12-3 or TRBV12-4, the J gene TRBJ2-1; the D gene is possibly TRBD2 (5 bases). CDR3 length equals 13 residues. Trimming took 8 bases from V and 5 from J, leaving 13 bases between them. Written as DNA, the CDR3 is TGTGCCAGCGCACGGAGCGGAAACAATGAGCAGTTCTTC. It specifies CASARSGNNEQFF.

The V call is TRBV7-2, the J call TRBJ2-5; D gene unclear. Germline values: CDR1 SGHTA, CDR2 FQGNSA. The CDR3 totals 15 residues. V lost 1 base, J lost 0 bases, and 9 bases lay in between. The CDR3 DNA sequence: TGTGCCAGCAGCTTAGGGTCAGTCGACCAAGAGACCCAGTACTTC. Protein sequence: CASSLGSVDQETQYF. Supplemented by reference TRBV7-2 and TRBJ2-5, the full variable domain reads GAGVSQSPSNKVTEKGKDVELRCDPISGHTALYWYRQSLGQGLEFLIYFQGNSAPDKSGLPSDRFSAERTGGSVSTLTIQRTQQEDSAVYLCASSLGSVDQETQYFGPGTRLLVL.

V is TRBV15 and J is TRBJ2-6; no reliable D call. The V gene's germline CDR1 is LNHNV and CDR2 YYDKDF (reference sequence). Trimming stripped 1 base from V and 4 bases from J, with 8 bases between. The CDR3 has 15 amino acids. CDR3 region: CATSRAQAGANVLTF. CDR3 in DNA: TGTGCCACCAGCAGAGCACAAGCCGGGGCCAACGTCCTGACTTTC.

The chain has TRBV28 and TRBJ2-1, with 9 positions matching TRBD2. Per germline, CDR1 MDHEN and CDR2 SYDVKM. This CDR3 has 14 residues. V shed 8 bases, J shed 6 bases, and the junction held 8 bases outside the gene matches. The DNA of the CDR3 is TGTGCCAGCCGGATAGCGGGAGACGTCAATGAGCAGTTCTTC. Translating it yields CASRIAGDVNEQFF.

The chain couples TRBV2 to TRBJ1-1, with D maybe TRBD1 (5 bases). The V gene lost 6 bases and the J gene lost 10 bases, with 12 bases spanning the gap. CDR3 size: 11 residues. In germline, CDR1 is SNHLY, CDR2 FYNNEI. The CDR3 here is CASRRGSGAFF. CDR3 DNA sequence: TGTGCCAGCAGGAGGGGTTCCGGAGCTTTCTTT.

This chain links TRBV19 with TRBJ1-2; 10 nucleotides line up with TRBD1. The V gene's germline CDR1 is LNHDA and CDR2 SQIVND (reference sequence). The junction had 7 bases not matched to a gene; V was cut back by 2 bases and J by 7 bases. The CDR3 loop spans 15 amino acids. The CDR3 region is CASSITPRTGGGYTF. As DNA, the CDR3 is TGTGCCAGTAGTATAACCCCACGGACAGGGGGTGGCTACACCTTC.

This rearrangement joins TRBV20-1 to TRBJ2-1; TRBD2 matches 12 bases. Germline V gives CDR1 DFQATT, CDR2 SNEGSKA (reference sequence). The trim removed 5 bases at V and 9 bases at J, leaving 5 bases unmatched. The CDR3 is 13 amino acids. The chain's CDR3 is CSALLAGGTEQFF. CDR3 DNA sequence: TGCAGTGCTCTGCTAGCGGGGGGGACTGAGCAGTTCTTC.

V gene TRBV7-9 combines with J gene TRBJ2-7; D not certain. V lost 5 bases and J 5 bases, leaving 10 bases between the germline ends. The CDR3 extends over 12 amino acids. CDR1 is SEHNR and CDR2 is FQNEAQ in the germline V gene (reference sequence). The chain's CDR3 is CASSRSEHEQYF. CDR3 nucleotides: TGTGCCAGCAGCCGCTCCGAGCACGAGCAGTACTTC. Looking up the rest from reference TRBV7-9 and TRBJ2-7 gives the full variable domain: DTGVSQNPRHKITKRGQNVTFRCDPISEHNRLYWYRQTLGQGPEFLTYFQNEAQLEKSRLLSDRFSAERPKGSFSTLEIQRTEQGDSAMYLCASSRSEHEQYFGPGTRLTVT.